These 30 T cell receptor beta chains came from one sample sequenced in a study of shared clonotypes between healthy human individuals (TCRdb year 2020). Libraries were made using the immunoSEQ multiplex PCR assay. TCRdb took over this immuneACCESS table, retaining in-frame rearrangements with V and J assigned. Such tables are incomplete; in checked studies, under half of the missing clones stem from an unresolved V gene, and the remainder is unexplained. Within this sample are roughly 2,300,000 clones, with 85% to 95% of them counted one time only. The top ten hold 0.37% of the sample. Specimen: naive CD4+ T cells from PBMCs. The cell subset or site label, as the study defines it: CD45RA+ positively selected. These receptors were taken from a man between 18 and 35 years old in good health. Some clones in this sample may be carry-over from other donors' samples.

The rearrangement uses TRBV5-6 and TRBJ1-2; tentative D call: TRBD1 (6 bases). The V end lost 1 base, the J end lost 3 bases, and 16 bases lay between the germline ends. This CDR3 has 16 residues. The germline CDR1 and CDR2 sequences are SGHDT and YYEEEE. The CDR3 spells CASSLTYTGTYYGYTF. The CDR3 DNA is TGTGCCAGCAGCTTGACGTATACCGGGACATACTATGGCTACACCTTC.

The chain employs TRBV6-5 and TRBJ2-1; D may be TRBD2 (5 bases). The CDR3 has 16 amino acids. Per germline, CDR1 MNHEY and CDR2 SVGAGI. V was pared by 0 bases and J by 4 bases, with 13 bases between. The CDR3 loop is CASSYSNRGSYNEQFF. For the CDR3, the DNA is TGTGCCAGCAGTTACTCGAATCGGGGAAGTTACAATGAGCAGTTCTTC.

As concerns this clone: This specimen includes other DNA sequences encoding the same CDR3. The chain couples TRBV5-1 to TRBJ1-5, with 7 bases matching TRBD1. V shed 0 bases, J shed 4 bases, and the junction held 4 bases outside the gene matches. The CDR3 is 15 residues long. CDR1 and CDR2 (germline): SGHRS, YFSETQ. The CDR3 DNA follows: TGCGCCAGCAGCTTGGAAGGGACAGCTAATCAGCCCCAGCATTTT. Encoded protein: CASSLEGTANQPQHF.

The gene calls are TRBV28 and TRBJ2-3; D may be TRBD1 (6 bases). Germline CDR1 is MDHEN and CDR2 is SYDVKM. The CDR3 consists of 16 residues. Trimming shortened V by 7 bases and J by 4 bases, and 21 bases separated the two germline ends. CDR3 amino acids: CASTPLGAWIADTQYF. The CDR3 DNA is TGTGCCAGCACCCCTCTGGGGGCGTGGATCGCAGATACGCAGTATTTT.

The V call is TRBV28, the J call TRBJ2-5; D not certain. The CDR3 spans 13 residues. Trimming removed 6 bases from V and 7 bases from J, with 15 bases in between. Germline CDR1 MDHEN, CDR2 SYDVKM. The CDR3 bases are TGTGCCAGCAGCCCTCAAACTCGGAGGACCCAGTACTTC. Translating gives CASSPQTRRTQYF. The full variable domain, with the rest looked up from reference TRBV28 and TRBJ2-5, is DVKVTQSSRYLVKRTGEKVFLECVQDMDHENMFWYRQDPGLGLRLIYFSYDVKMKEKGDIPEGYSVSREKKERFSLILESASTNQTSMYLCASSPQTRRTQYFGPGTRLLVL.

This chain joins TRBV29-1 and TRBJ2-3; 8 bases are a match to TRBD2. Germline CDR1 SQVTM, CDR2 ANQGSEA. V trimming: 7 bases; J trimming: 2 bases; junction bases outside the gene matches: 11. This CDR3 has 15 residues. Here the CDR3 reads CSAAPTSGHTDTQYF. CDR3 in DNA: TGCAGCGCCGCCCCCACTAGCGGACACACAGATACGCAGTATTTT.

Turning to this clone: Other DNA sequences in the same sample also yield this CDR3. The V and J genes are TRBV28 and TRBJ2-3, with 9 bases lining up with TRBD2. Germline CDR1 MDHEN, CDR2 SYDVKM. V was clipped by 5 bases and J by 3 bases; unmatched bases: 3. This CDR3 is built from 14 residues. The CDR3: CASSLSGRTDTQYF. CDR3 DNA sequence: TGTGCCAGCAGTCTGAGCGGGAGGACAGATACGCAGTATTTT.

The chain has TRBV11-1 and TRBJ2-3, with TRBD2 as a possible D gene (5 bases). The V gene's germline CDR1 is SGHAT and CDR2 FQDESV (reference sequence). The CDR3 extends over 12 amino acids. The V gene lost 4 bases and the J gene lost 9 bases, with 11 bases spanning the gap. The CDR3 here is CASSSGLRTQYF. CDR3 bases: TGTGCCAGCAGCTCCGGACTGCGGACGCAGTATTTT.

Of note for this clone: The sample carries other DNA sequences with the same CDR3. This CDR3 reads CAWSDGSYEQYF. The CDR3 nucleotides are TGTGCCTGGAGTGACGGTTCCTACGAGCAGTACTTC. V and J are TRBV30 and TRBJ2-7; D not certain. Germline CDR1 GTSNPN, CDR2 SVGIG (reference sequence). With 1 base removed from V and 1 base from J, the gap between germline ends came to 5 bases. CDR3 length: 12 residues.

The V call is TRBV7-3, the J call TRBJ2-1; D might be TRBD1 (6 bases). Trimming took off 1 base at V and 7 bases at J, with 17 bases between the two ends. Germline CDR1 reads SGHTA; CDR2 reads FQGTGA. The CDR3 sequence is 16 residues long. CDR3 in DNA: TGTGCCAGCAGCTTAATGGGGGCTATCGGCGGGAATGAGCAGTTCTTC. It encodes CASSLMGAIGGNEQFF.

This rearrangement joins TRBV2 to TRBJ2-1; 10 nucleotides align to TRBD2. The V gene's germline CDR1 is SNHLY and CDR2 FYNNEI. Losses at the gene ends were 6 bases for V and 0 bases for J; bases not matched to a gene: 5. This CDR3 contains 16 residues. The DNA of the CDR3 is TGTGCCAGCAGGAAGGGACTAGCGAGCTCCTACAATGAGCAGTTCTTC. This gives the protein CASRKGLASSYNEQFF.

Concerning this clone itself: Other nucleotide sequences in the sample specify the same CDR3. The CDR3 region is CASSEVYEQYF. CDR3 nucleotide sequence: TGTGCCAGCAGTGAAGTCTACGAGCAGTACTTC. The chain carries TRBV2 and TRBJ2-7; the D is unclear. This CDR3 has 11 residues. V shed 1 base and J shed 3 bases, with 1 base lying between them. Germline V gives CDR1 SNHLY, CDR2 FYNNEI.

The rearrangement uses TRBV27 and TRBJ2-7; a weak D match, TRBD1 (6 bases). In germline, CDR1 is MNHEY, CDR2 SMNVEV (reference sequence). This CDR3 contains 13 residues. V lost 5 bases to trimming and J lost 2 bases, with 10 bases between them. The CDR3 sequence: CASSRQATYEQYF. As DNA, the CDR3 is TGTGCCAGCAGTCGACAGGCCACCTACGAGCAGTACTTC.

The chain employs TRBV28 and TRBJ2-6; D is unresolved. V was trimmed by 2 bases and J by 3 bases, leaving 11 bases between them. Germline assignment: CDR1 MDHEN and CDR2 SYDVKM. The CDR3 consists of 16 residues. CDR3 protein: CASSLASAYGANVLTF. CDR3 sequence (DNA): TGTGCCAGCAGTTTAGCTTCGGCGTATGGGGCCAACGTCCTGACTTTC.

This chain links TRBV5-1 with TRBJ2-7; a possible D gene is TRBD2 (5 bases). Germline CDR1 is SGHRS and CDR2 is YFSETQ. This CDR3 contains 14 residues. Trimming shortened V by 0 bases and J by 5 bases, and 12 bases separated the two germline ends. The CDR3 loop is CASSLGAAEDEQYF. As DNA, the CDR3 is TGCGCCAGCAGCTTGGGGGCGGCGGAGGACGAGCAGTACTTC.

The J gene is TRBJ1-1, the V gene TRBV6-6; 10 bases fit TRBD1. V was clipped by 7 bases and J by 10 bases; unmatched bases: 3. CDR1 is MNHNY and CDR2 is SVGAGI in the germline V gene (reference sequence). There are 11 residues in the CDR3. This chain's CDR3 is CASTGDRGAFF. CDR3 nucleotide sequence: TGTGCCAGCACCGGGGACAGGGGAGCTTTCTTT.

This clone occurred once. The rearrangement links TRBV2 to TRBJ2-1; TRBD1 might be the D (5 bases). Trimming took off 7 bases at V and 3 bases at J, with 13 bases between the two ends. In germline, CDR1 is SNHLY, CDR2 FYNNEI. The CDR3 extends over 14 amino acids. CDR3 nucleotide sequence: TGTGCCAGCAACCAGGGAATAGTCTACAATGAGCAGTTCTTC. Its protein product is CASNQGIVYNEQFF.

The chain has TRBV28 and TRBJ2-3; D ambiguous. Trimming removed 7 bases from V and 3 bases from J, with 11 bases in between. This CDR3 is built from 13 residues. Germline CDR1 is MDHEN and CDR2 is SYDVKM. CDR3 bases: TGTGCCAGCAATCGTCCACCTACAGATACGCAGTATTTT. Translating it yields CASNRPPTDTQYF.

The chain joins TRBV10-3 to TRBJ2-5; D not certain. The germline V gene encodes CDR1 ENHRY and CDR2 SYGVKD. The CDR3 contains 13 residues. Trimming took 2 bases from V and 5 from J, leaving 9 bases between them. This CDR3 reads CAISEPPGETQYF. The CDR3 DNA is TGTGCCATCAGTGAGCCCCCCGGGGAGACCCAGTACTTC.

The rearrangement links TRBV7-8 to TRBJ2-3; the D gene is possibly TRBD1 (6 bases). Per germline, CDR1 SGHVS and CDR2 FQNEAQ. Trimming stripped 6 bases from V and 0 bases from J, with 7 bases between. This CDR3 has 13 amino acids. The CDR3 loop reads CASRGQSTDTQYF. The CDR3 DNA is TGTGCCAGCAGGGGACAAAGCACAGATACGCAGTATTTT.

The rearrangement links TRBV5-4 to TRBJ2-3, with TRBD2 as a possible D gene (5 bases). V gave up 0 bases and J gave up 2 bases, with 16 bases separating them. CDR3 length: 17 residues. The germline CDR1 and CDR2 sequences are SGHNT and YYREEE (reference sequence). The CDR3 loop is CASSLAGRLRNTDTQYF. The CDR3, as DNA: TGTGCCAGCAGCTTGGCGGGGAGATTACGGAACACAGATACGCAGTATTTT.

Details on this clone: Within the sample, other DNA sequences also encode this same CDR3. The chain has TRBV7-7 and TRBJ2-6, with unresolved D. CDR1 is SSHAT and CDR2 is FNYEAQ in the germline V gene (reference sequence). The CDR3 contains 13 residues. Trimming stripped 4 bases from V and 1 base from J, with 2 bases between. CDR3 residues: CASSSSGANVLTF. The DNA of the CDR3 is TGTGCCAGCAGCTCTTCTGGGGCCAACGTCCTGACTTTC.

CDR3 in DNA: TGTGCCAGCAGCCCCCAGTCAGGGGGCGTGGAGACCCAGTACTTC. It is translated as CASSPQSGGVETQYF. The chain employs TRBV7-3 and TRBJ2-5, with TRBD1 matching over 8 bases. Germline-derived CDR1 and CDR2 are SGHTA and FQGTGA. V shed 5 bases and J 5 bases; nucleotides not matched to a gene: 10. There are 15 residues in the CDR3.

For this clone: The sample holds other DNA sequences that translate to the same CDR3. V gene TRBV7-3 combines with J gene TRBJ2-1; 9 bases match TRBD2. The length of the CDR3 is 17 residues. CDR1 SGHTA and CDR2 FQGTGA come from the germline V gene. J lost 0 bases, V lost 4 bases, and 7 bases had no gene match. The CDR3: CASSSRGSGSSYNEQFF. DNA of the CDR3: TGTGCCAGCAGCTCCCGTGGTAGCGGGAGCTCCTACAATGAGCAGTTCTTC.

Turning to this clone: The sample has other DNA sequences that encode this CDR3 too. This rearrangement joins TRBV18 to TRBJ1-3, with D hard to call. CDR1 KGHSH and CDR2 LQKENI come from the germline V gene. V lost 2 bases to trimming and J lost 0 bases, with 5 bases between them. The CDR3 runs to 14 residues. As DNA, the CDR3 is TGTGCCAGCTCACCAGAAGGCTCTGGAAACACCATATATTTT. Translation: CASSPEGSGNTIYF.

The chain links TRBV18 to TRBJ1-1; D not certain. This CDR3 comprises 16 residues. Germline V gives CDR1 KGHSH, CDR2 LQKENI. Trimming removed 2 bases at V and 1 base at J, with 14 bases between. The CDR3 bases are TGTGCCAGCTCACCATTTCCGGCACTGACGAACACTGAAGCTTTCTTT. Translation: CASSPFPALTNTEAFF.

J is TRBJ2-3 and V is TRBV4-1, with a weak D call TRBD2 (5 bases). V was cut by 3 bases and J by 6 bases, with 22 bases left in between. Germline V CDR1 and CDR2: MGHRA, YSYEKL. The CDR3 extends over 17 amino acids. The CDR3 DNA follows: TGCGCCAGCAGCCAGACATCGGCTAGCTCTGGCTCGGATACGCAGTATTTT. This sequence encodes CASSQTSASSGSDTQYF.

Concerning this clone itself: Other DNA sequences of this sample code for an identical CDR3. The chain joins TRBV7-9 to TRBJ2-3; D is unresolved. Trimming left V 5 bases short and J 6 bases short, with 9 bases between. Germline V gene sequence: CDR1 SEHNR, CDR2 FQNEAQ (reference sequence). This CDR3 is 12 amino acids long. The DNA for the CDR3 is TGTGCCAGCAGCCCCCAGACGGATACGCAGTATTTT. This gives the protein CASSPQTDTQYF.

This rearrangement joins TRBV30 to TRBJ2-3; 12 bases agree with TRBD2. The V gene's germline CDR1 is GTSNPN and CDR2 SVGIG (reference sequence). The CDR3 is 16 amino acids. J lost 4 bases, V lost 5 bases, and 10 bases had no gene match. CDR3 in DNA: TGTGCCTGGGCACCTAGCGGGAGGGCCGAGGCAGATACGCAGTATTTT. Residues: CAWAPSGRAEADTQYF.

The V gene is TRBV6-5, the J gene TRBJ2-7; D is perhaps TRBD2 (6 bases). CDR3 size: 15 residues. CDR1 and CDR2 from the germline V gene are MNHEY and SVGAGI. The V and J ends lost 5 bases and 6 bases respectively, with 20 bases between them. CDR3 sequence: CASSPRGAPGGEQYF. CDR3 bases: TGTGCCAGCAGTCCACGTGGGGCCCCCGGGGGCGAGCAGTACTTC.